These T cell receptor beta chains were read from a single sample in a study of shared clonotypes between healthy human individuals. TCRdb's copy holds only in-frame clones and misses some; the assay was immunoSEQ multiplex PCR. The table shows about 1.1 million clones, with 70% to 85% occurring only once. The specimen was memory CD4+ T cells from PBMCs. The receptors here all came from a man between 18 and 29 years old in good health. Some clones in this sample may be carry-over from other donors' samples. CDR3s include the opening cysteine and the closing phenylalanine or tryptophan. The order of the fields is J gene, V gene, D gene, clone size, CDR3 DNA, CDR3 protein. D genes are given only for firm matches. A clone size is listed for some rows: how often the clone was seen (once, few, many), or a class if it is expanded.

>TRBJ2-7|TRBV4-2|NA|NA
TGTGCCAGCAGCCAAGAGCGGGGTTCGTACGAGCAGTACTTC
CASSQERGSYEQYF
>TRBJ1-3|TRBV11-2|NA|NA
TGTGCCAGCAGCTCTGTTAGAGGGATCTCTGGAAACACCATATATTTT
CASSSVRGISGNTIYF
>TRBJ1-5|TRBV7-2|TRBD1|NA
TGTGCCAGCAGCCAGGACAGGTTTCAGCCCCAGCATTTT
CASSQDRFQPQHF
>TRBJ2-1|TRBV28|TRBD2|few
TGTGCCAGCAGTTTCATTAGCGGGAGCTCCTACAATGAGCAGTTCTTC
CASSFISGSSYNEQFF
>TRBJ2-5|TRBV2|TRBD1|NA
TGTGCCAGCAAGGACAGGGGAGAGACCCAGTACTTC
CASKDRGETQYF
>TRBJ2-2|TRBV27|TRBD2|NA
TGTGCCAGCAGTCGGACTAGCGGGAGATTGAGCACCTGGGAGCTGTTTTTT
CASSRTSGRLSTWELFF
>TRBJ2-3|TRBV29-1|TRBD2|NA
TGCAGCGTTAGTCCAGCGGGAGGGTCGGATACGCAGTATTTT
CSVSPAGGSDTQYF
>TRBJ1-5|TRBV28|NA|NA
TGTGCCAGCAGTCCGGGGGGGGTGTTCAATCAGCCCCAGCATTTT
CASSPGGVFNQPQHF
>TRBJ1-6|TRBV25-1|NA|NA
TGTGCCAGCAGTGAATGGGGGAGTGCCCTCCACTTT
CASSEWGSALHF
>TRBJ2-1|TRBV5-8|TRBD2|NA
TGTGCCAGCAGCTTTCCCCTAGCGGGAGGGGGGTCCTACAATGAGCAGTTCTTC
CASSFPLAGGGSYNEQFF